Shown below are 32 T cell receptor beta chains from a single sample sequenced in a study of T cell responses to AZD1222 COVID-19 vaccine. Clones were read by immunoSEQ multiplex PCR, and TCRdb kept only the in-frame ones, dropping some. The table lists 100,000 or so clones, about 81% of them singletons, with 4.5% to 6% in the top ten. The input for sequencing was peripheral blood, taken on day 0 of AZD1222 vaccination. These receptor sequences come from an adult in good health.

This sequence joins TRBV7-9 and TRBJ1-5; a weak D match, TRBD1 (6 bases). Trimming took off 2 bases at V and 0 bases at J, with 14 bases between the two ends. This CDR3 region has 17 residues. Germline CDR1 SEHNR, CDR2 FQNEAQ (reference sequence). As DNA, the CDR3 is TGTGCCAGCAGCTTAACTGGGGGCGAATATAGCAATCAGCCCCAGCATTTT. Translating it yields CASSLTGGEYSNQPQHF.

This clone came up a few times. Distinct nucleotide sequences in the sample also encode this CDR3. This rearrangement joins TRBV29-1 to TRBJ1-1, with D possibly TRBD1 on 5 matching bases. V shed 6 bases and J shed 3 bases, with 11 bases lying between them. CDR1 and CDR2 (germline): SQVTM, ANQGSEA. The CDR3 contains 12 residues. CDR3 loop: CSVWDGDTEAFF. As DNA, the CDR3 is TGCAGCGTCTGGGACGGAGACACTGAAGCTTTCTTT.

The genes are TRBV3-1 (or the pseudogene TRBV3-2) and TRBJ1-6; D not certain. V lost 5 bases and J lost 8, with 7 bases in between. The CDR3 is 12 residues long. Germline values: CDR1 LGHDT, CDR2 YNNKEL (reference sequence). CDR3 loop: CASSSSYSPLHF. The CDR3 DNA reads TGTGCCAGCAGCTCCTCCTATTCACCCCTCCACTTT.

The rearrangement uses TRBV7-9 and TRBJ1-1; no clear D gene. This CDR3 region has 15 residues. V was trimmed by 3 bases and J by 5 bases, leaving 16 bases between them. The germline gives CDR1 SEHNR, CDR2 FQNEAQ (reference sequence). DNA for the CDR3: TGTGCCAGCAGCTTCTCGAGCGGACTTGCTACTGAAGCTTTCTTT. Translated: CASSFSSGLATEAFF.

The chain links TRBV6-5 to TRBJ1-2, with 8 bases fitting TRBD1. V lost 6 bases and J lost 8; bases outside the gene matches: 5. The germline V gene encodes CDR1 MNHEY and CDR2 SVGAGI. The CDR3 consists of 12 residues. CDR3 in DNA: TGTGCCAGCAGGAAAGACAGGGGCGGCTACACCTTC. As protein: CASRKDRGGYTF.

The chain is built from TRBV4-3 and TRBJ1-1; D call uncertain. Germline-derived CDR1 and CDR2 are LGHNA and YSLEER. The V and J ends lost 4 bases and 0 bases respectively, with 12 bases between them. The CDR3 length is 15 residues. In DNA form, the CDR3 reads TGCGCCAGCAGCCTAGACGGAAGGATGAACACTGAAGCTTTCTTT. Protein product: CASSLDGRMNTEAFF.

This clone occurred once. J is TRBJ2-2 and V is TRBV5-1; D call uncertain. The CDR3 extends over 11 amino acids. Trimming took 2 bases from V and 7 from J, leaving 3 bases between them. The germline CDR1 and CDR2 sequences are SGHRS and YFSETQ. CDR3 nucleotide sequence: TGCGCCAGCAGCTTTTACGGGGAGCTGTTTTTT. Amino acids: CASSFYGELFF. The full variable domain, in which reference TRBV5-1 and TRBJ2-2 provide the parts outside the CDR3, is KAGVTQTPRYLIKTRGQQVTLSCSPISGHRSVSWYQQTPGQGLQFLFEYFSETQRNKGNFPGRFSGRQFSNSRSEMNVSTLELGDSALYLCASSFYGELFFGEGSRLTVL.

This chain's CDR3 is CASSEAVGYGYTF. DNA of the CDR3: TGTGCCAGCAGTGAAGCAGTGGGGTACGGCTACACCTTC. This chain links TRBV2 with TRBJ1-2; D is undetermined. This CDR3 region has 13 residues. Germline-derived CDR1 and CDR2 are SNHLY and FYNNEI. Trimming left V 0 bases short and J 8 bases short, with 10 bases between.

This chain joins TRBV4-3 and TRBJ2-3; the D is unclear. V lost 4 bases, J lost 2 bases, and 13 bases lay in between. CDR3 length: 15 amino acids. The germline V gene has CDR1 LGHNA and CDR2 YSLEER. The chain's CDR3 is CASSPTYGYTDTQYF. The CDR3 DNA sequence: TGCGCCAGCAGCCCAACCTACGGGTACACAGATACGCAGTATTTT.

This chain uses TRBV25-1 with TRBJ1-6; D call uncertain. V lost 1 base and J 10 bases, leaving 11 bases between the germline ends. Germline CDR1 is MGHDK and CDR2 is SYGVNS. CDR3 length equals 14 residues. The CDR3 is CASSESTVSSPLHF. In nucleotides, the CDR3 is TGTGCCAGCAGTGAATCAACAGTATCCTCACCCCTCCACTTT. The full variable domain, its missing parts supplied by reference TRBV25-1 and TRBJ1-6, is EADIYQTPRYLVIGTGKKITLECSQTMGHDKMYWYQQDPGMELHLIHYSYGVNSTEKGDLSSESTVSRIRTEHFPLTLESARPSHTSQYLCASSESTVSSPLHFGNGTRLTVT.

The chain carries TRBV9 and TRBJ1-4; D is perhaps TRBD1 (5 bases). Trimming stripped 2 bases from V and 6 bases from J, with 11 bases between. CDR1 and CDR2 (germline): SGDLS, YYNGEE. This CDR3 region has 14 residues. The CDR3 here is CASSVGGRHEKLFF. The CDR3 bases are TGTGCCAGCAGCGTCGGGGGGAGACATGAAAAACTGTTTTTT.

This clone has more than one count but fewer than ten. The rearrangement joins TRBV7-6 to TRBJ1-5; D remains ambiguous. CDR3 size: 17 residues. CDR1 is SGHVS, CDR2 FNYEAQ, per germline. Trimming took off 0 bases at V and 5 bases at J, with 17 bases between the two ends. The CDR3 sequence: CASSLAPPPGMDQPQHF. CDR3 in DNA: TGTGCCAGCAGCTTAGCGCCGCCGCCAGGCATGGATCAGCCCCAGCATTTT. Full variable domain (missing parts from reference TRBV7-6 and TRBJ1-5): GAGVSQSPRYKVTKRGQDVALRCDPISGHVSLYWYRQALGQGPEFLTYFNYEAQQDKSGLPNDRFSAERPEGSISTLTIQRTEQRDSAMYRCASSLAPPPGMDQPQHFGDGTRLSIL.

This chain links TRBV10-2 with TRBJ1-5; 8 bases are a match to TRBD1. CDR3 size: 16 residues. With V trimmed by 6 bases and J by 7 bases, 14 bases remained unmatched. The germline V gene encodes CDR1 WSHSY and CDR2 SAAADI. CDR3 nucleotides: TGCGCCAGCAGCCTAGGGGCCCGAACAGGGGGGCAGCCCCAGCATTTT. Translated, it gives CASSLGARTGGQPQHF.

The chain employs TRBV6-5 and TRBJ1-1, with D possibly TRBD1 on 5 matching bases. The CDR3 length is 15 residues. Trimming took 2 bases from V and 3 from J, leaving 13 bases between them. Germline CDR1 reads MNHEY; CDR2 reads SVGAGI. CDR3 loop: CASSYQPRGYTEAFF. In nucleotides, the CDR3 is TGTGCCAGCAGTTACCAACCGCGGGGGTACACTGAAGCTTTCTTT.

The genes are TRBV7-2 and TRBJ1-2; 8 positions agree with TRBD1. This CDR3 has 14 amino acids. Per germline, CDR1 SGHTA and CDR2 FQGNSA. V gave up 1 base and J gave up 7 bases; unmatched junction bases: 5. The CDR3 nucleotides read TGTGCCAGCAGCTTAGATCCAGGGGGCATTGGCTACACCTTC. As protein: CASSLDPGGIGYTF.

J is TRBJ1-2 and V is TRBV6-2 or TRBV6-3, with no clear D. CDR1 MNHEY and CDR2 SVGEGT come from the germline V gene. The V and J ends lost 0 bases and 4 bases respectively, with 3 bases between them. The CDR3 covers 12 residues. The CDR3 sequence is CASSYSSYGYTF. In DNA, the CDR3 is TGTGCCAGCAGTTACTCCAGCTATGGCTACACCTTC.

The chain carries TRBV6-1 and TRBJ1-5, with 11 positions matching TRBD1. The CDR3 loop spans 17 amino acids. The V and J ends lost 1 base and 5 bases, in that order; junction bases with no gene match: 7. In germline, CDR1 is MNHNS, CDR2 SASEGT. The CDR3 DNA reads TGTGCCAGCAGTGAAGAGTTCTGGACAGGGGGCGATCAGCCCCAGCATTTT. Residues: CASSEEFWTGGDQPQHF.

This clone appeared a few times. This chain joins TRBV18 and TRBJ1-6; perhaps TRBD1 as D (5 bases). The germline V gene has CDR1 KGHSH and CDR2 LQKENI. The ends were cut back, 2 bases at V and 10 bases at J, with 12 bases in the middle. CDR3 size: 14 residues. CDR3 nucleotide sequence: TGTGCCAGCTCACCAGAGGGGCAGGGATCACCCCTCCACTTT. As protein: CASSPEGQGSPLHF.

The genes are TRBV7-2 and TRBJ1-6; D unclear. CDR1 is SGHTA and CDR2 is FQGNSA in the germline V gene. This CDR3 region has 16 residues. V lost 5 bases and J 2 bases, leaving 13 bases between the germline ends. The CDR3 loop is CASSPSVGTYNSPLHF. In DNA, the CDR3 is TGTGCCAGCAGCCCGTCGGTGGGGACCTATAATTCACCCCTCCACTTT.

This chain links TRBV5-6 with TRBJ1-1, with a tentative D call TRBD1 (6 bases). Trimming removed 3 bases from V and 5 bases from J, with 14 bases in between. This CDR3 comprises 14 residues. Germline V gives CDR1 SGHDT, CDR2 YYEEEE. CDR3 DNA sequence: TGTGCCAGCAGCTGGGCTCAGGGGTGGACTGAAGCTTTCTTT. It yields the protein CASSWAQGWTEAFF.

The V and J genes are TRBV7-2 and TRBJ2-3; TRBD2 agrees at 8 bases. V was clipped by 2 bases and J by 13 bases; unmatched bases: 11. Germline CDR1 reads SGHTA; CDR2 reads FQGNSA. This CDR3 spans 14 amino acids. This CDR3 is CASSLTGGTRQKYF. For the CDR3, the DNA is TGTGCCAGCAGCTTAACGGGCGGGACTAGGCAAAAGTATTTT.

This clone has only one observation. For the CDR3, the DNA is TGTGCCAGCAGCTTAGCAAGTCTGCGCACTCAGGGTGGAAACACCATATATTTT. Translation gives CASSLASLRTQGGNTIYF. This chain joins TRBV7-2 and TRBJ1-3; a weak D match, TRBD1 (5 bases). The CDR3 runs 18 residues. Trimming took 0 bases from V and 3 from J, leaving 18 bases between them. The V gene's germline CDR1 is SGHTA and CDR2 FQGNSA.

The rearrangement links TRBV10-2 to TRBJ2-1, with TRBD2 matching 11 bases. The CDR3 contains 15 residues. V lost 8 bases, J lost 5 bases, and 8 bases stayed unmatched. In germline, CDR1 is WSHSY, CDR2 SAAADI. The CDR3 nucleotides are TGCGCCAGCGCCGGGACTAGCGGAAAAAACAATGAGCAGTTCTTC. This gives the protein CASAGTSGKNNEQFF.

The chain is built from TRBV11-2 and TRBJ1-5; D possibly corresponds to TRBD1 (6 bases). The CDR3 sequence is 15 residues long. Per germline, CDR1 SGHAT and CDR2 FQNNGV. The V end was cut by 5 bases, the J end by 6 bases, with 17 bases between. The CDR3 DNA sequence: TGTGCCAGCAGCCCCTCGGCAGGGGAGGGTCAGCCCCAGCATTTT. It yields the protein CASSPSAGEGQPQHF.

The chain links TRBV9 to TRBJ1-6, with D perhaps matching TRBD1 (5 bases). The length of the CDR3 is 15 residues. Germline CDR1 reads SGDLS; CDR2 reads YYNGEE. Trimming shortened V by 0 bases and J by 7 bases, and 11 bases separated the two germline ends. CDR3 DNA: TGTGCCAGCAGCGTAGATAACCGGGGGAATTCACCCCTCCACTTT. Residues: CASSVDNRGNSPLHF.

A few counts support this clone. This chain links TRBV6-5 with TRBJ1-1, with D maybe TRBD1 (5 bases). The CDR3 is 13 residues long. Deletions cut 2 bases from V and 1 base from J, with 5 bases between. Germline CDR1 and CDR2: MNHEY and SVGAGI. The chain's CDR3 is CASSYGGNTEAFF. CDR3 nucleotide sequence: TGTGCCAGCAGTTACGGGGGGAACACTGAAGCTTTCTTT.

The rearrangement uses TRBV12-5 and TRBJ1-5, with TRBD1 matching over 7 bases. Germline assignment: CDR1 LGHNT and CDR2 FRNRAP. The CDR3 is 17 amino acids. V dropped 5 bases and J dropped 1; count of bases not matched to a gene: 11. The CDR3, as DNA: TGTGCTAGTGGTCCCCCTTCAGGGGGGCTGAGCAATCAGCCCCAGCATTTT. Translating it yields CASGPPSGGLSNQPQHF.

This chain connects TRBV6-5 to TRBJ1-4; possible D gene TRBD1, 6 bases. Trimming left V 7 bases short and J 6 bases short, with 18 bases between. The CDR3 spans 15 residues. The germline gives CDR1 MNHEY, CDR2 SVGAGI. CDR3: CASTHRDTYDEKLFF. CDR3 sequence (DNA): TGTGCCAGCACCCACAGGGATACTTATGATGAAAAACTGTTTTTT.

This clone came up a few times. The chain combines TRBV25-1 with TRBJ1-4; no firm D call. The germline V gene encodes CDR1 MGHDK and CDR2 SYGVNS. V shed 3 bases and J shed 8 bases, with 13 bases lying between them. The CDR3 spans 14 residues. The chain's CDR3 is CASSDDRDGEKLFF. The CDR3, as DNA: TGTGCCAGCAGTGATGACCGGGATGGGGAAAAACTGTTTTTT.

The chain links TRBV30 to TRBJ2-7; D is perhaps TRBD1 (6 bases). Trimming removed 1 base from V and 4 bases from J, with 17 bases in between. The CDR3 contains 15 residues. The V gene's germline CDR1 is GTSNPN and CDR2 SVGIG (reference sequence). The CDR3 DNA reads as TGTGCCTGGAGTGGGACAGCAGATAAAAAATACGAGCAGTACTTC. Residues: CAWSGTADKKYEQYF.

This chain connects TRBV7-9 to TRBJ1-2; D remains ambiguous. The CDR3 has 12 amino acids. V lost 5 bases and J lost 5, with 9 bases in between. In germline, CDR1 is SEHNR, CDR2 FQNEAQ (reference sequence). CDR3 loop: CASSLQEYGYTF. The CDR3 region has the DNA TGTGCCAGCAGCCTTCAAGAGTATGGCTACACCTTC.

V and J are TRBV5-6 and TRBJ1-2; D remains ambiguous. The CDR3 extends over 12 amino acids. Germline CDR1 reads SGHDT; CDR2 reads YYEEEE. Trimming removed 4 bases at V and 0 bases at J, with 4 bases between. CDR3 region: CASSPANYGYTF. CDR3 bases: TGTGCCAGCAGCCCAGCTAACTATGGCTACACCTTC.